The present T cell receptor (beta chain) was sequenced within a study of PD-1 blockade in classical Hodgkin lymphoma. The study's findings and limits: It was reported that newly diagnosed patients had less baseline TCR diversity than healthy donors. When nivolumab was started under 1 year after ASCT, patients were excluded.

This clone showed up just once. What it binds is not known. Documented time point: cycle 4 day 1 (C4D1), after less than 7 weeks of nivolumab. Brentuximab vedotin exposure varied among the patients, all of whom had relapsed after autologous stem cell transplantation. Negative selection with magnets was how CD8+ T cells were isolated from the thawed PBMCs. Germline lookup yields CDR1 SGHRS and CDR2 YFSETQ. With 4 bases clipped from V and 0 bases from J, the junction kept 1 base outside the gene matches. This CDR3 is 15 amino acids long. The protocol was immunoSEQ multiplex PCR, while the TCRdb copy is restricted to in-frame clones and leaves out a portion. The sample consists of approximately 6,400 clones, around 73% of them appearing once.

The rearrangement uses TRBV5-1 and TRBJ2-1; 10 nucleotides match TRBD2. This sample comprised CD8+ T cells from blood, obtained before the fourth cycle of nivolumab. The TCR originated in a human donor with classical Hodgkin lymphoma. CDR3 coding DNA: TGCGCCAGCAGCCCTAGCGGGGGCTCCTACAATGAGCAGTTCTTC. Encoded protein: CASSPSGGSYNEQFF. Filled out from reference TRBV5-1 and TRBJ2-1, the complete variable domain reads KAGVTQTPRYLIKTRGQQVTLSCSPISGHRSVSWYQQTPGQGLQFLFEYFSETQRNKGNFPGRFSGRQFSNSRSEMNVSTLELGDSALYLCASSPSGGSYNEQFFGPGTRLTVL.